This TCR beta chain was documented in a study of radiation and T cells in renal cell carcinoma. Study overall: Nephrectomy followed 15 Gy stereotactic body radiation by 4 weeks. Study results and caveats: Pretreatment tumor biopsies were lacking, so baseline clonotypes are unknown.

Concerning this clone itself: As yet, its antigen is unknown.

As for time point: blood 2 weeks post-SBRT. Treatment: 15 Gy SBRT to primary tumor, nephrectomy 4 weeks later. Germline values: CDR1 SGHRS, CDR2 YFSETQ. This CDR3 has 15 residues. Between the trimmed V and J ends, which lost 0 bases and 1 base, there was a span of 10 bases. The method was immunoSEQ multiplex PCR; TCRdb's version includes in-frame clones alone and lacks a portion of them. This repertoire shows 95,000 to 150,000 clones, roughly four fifths found once; its top ten account for approximately 6.3%. This TCR was sampled from a man aged 45-60 years with renal cell carcinoma. The rearrangement links TRBV5-1 to TRBJ1-1; D gene ambiguous. Specimen: blood, collected from a patient whose treatment included radiotherapy and nephrectomy. CDR3 nucleotides: TGCGCCAGCAGCTTGGTGGGGTCAGGGAACACTGAAGCTTTCTTT. Amino acid sequence: CASSLVGSGNTEAFF.